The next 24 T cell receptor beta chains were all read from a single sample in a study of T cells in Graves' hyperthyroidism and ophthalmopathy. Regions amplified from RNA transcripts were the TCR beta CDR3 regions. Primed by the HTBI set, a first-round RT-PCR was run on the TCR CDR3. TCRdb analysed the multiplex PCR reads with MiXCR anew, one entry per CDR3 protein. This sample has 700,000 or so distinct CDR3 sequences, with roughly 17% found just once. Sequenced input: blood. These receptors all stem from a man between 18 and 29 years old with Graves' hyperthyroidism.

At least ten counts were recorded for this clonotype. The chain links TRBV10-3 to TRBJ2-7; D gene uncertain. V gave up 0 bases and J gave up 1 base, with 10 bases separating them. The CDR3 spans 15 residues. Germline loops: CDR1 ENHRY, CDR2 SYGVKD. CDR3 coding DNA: TGTGCCATCAGTGAGTCGACCGGCCTTTCCTACGAGCAGTACTTC. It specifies CAISESTGLSYEQYF.

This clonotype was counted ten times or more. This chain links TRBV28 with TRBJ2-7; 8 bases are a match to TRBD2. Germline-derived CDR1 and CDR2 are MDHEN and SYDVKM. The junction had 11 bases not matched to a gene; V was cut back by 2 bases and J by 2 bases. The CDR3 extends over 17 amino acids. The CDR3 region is CASSLARRRGGPYEQYF. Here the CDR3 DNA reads TGTGCCAGCAGTTTAGCTCGCCGACGGGGGGGACCCTACGAGCAGTACTTC.

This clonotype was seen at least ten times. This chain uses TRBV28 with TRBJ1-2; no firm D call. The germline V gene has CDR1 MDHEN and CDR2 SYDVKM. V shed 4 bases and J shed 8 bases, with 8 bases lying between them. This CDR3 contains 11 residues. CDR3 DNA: TGTGCCAGCAGTTCGCACCGAGGCTACACCTTC. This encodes CASSSHRGYTF.

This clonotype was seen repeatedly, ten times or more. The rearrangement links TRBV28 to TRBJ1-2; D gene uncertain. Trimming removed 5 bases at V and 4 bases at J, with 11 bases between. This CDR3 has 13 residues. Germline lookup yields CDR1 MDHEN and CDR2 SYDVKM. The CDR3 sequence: CASSLTSGYGYTF. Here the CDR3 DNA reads TGTGCCAGCAGTCTTACATCAGGCTATGGCTACACCTTC.

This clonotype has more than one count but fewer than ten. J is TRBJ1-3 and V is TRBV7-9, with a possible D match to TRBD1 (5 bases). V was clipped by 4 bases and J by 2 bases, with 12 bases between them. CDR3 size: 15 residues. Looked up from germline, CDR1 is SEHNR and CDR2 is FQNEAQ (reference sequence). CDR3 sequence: CASSSGGKTGNTIYF. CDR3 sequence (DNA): TGTGCCAGCAGCTCCGGGGGGAAGACTGGAAACACCATATATTTT. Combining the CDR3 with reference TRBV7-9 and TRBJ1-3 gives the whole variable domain DTGVSQNPRHKITKRGQNVTFRCDPISEHNRLYWYRQTLGQGPEFLTYFQNEAQLEKSRLLSDRFSAERPKGSFSTLEIQRTEQGDSAMYLCASSSGGKTGNTIYFGEGSWLTVV.

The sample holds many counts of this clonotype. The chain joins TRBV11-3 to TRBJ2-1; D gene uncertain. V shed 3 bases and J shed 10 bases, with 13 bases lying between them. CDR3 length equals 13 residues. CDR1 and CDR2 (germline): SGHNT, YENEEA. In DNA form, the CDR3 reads TGTGCCAGCAGCTTGGAGTATCTGGGAGAGCAGTTCTTC. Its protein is CASSLEYLGEQFF.

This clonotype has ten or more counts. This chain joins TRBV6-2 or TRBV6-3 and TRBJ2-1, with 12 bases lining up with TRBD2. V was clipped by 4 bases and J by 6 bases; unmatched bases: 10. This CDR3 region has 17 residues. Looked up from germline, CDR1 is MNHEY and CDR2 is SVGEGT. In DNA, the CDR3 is TGTGCCAGCAGTTTTGAACTAGCGGGAGGAAAGGGCAATGAGCAGTTCTTC. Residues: CASSFELAGGKGNEQFF.

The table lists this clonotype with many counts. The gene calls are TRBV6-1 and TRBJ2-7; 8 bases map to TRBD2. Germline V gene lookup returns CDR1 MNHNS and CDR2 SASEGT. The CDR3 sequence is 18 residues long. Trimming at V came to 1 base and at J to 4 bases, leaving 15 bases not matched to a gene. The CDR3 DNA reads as TGTGCCAGCAGTGAAGGAGGGCCCTCGAGGAGCGGGGGTTACGAGCAGTACTTC. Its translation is CASSEGGPSRSGGYEQYF.

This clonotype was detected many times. The CDR3 protein is CASSPLGGSFTDTQYF. CDR3 DNA sequence: TGTGCCAGCTCACCCCTAGGCGGGAGTTTCACAGATACGCAGTATTTT. The rearrangement links TRBV18 to TRBJ2-3; 7 positions match TRBD2. The V gene's germline CDR1 is KGHSH and CDR2 LQKENI. With V trimmed by 3 bases and J by 2 bases, 8 bases remained unmatched. This CDR3 is built from 16 residues.

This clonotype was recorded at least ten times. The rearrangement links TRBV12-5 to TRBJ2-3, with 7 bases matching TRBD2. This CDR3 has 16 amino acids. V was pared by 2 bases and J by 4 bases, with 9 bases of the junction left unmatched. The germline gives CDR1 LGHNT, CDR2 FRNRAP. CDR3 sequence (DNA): TGTGCTAGTGGTTTGCCCTCGGGGAGGGTAGCAGATACGCAGTATTTT. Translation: CASGLPSGRVADTQYF. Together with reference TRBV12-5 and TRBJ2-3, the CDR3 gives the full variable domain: DARVTQTPRHKVTEMGQEVTMRCQPILGHNTVFWYRQTMMQGLELLAYFRNRAPLDDSGMPKDRFSAEMPDATLATLKIQPSEPRDSAVYFCASGLPSGRVADTQYFGPGTRLTVL.

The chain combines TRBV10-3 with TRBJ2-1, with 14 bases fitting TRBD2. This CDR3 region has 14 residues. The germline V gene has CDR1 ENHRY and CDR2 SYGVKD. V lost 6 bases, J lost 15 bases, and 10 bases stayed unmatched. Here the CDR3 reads CAISGPGLAGVSFF. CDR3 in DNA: TGTGCCATCAGCGGTCCGGGACTAGCGGGAGTGTCGTTCTTC.

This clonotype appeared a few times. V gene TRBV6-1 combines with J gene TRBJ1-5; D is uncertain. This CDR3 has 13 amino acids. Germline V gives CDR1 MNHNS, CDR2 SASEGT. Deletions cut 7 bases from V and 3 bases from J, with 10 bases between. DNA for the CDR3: TGTGCCAGCACCCCGCACCCCAATCAGCCCCAGCATTTT. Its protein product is CASTPHPNQPQHF.

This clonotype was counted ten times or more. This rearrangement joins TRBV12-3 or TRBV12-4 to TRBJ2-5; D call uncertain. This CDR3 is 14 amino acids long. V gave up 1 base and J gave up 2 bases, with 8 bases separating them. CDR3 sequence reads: CASSLGSLQETQYF. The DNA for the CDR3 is TGTGCCAGCAGTTTAGGGTCATTACAAGAGACCCAGTACTTC.

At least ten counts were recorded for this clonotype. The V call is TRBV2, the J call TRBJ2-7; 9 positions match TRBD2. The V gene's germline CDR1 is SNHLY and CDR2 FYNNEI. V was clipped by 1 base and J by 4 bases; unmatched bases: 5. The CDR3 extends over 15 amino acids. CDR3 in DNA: TGTGCCAGCAGTGAAGGGGCGGGAGGGCGGTACGAGCAGTACTTC. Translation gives CASSEGAGGRYEQYF.

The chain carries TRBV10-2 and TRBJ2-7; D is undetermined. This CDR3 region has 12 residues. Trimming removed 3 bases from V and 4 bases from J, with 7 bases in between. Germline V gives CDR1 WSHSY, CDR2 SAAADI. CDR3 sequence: CASSEVIYEQYF. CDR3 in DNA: TGCGCCAGCAGTGAAGTGATATACGAGCAGTACTTC.

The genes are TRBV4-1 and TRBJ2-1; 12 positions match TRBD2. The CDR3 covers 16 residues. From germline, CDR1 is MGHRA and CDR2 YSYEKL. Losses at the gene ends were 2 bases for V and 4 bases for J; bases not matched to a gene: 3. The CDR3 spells CASSQLLAGGYNEQFF. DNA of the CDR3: TGCGCCAGCAGCCAACTACTAGCGGGAGGTTACAATGAGCAGTTCTTC.

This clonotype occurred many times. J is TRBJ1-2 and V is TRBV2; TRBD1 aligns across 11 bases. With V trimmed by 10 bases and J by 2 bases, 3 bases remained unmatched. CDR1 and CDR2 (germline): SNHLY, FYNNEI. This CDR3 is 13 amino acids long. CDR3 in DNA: TGTGCCACCGGGACAGGGGGAAACTATGGCTACACCTTC. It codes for CATGTGGNYGYTF.

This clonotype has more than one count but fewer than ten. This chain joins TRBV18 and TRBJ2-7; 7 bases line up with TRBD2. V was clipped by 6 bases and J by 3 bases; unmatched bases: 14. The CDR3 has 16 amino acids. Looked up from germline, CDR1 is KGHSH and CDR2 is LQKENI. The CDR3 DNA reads TGTGCCAGCTCGACCTCATTGGTGGGGGGGAACTACGAGCAGTACTTC. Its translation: CASSTSLVGGNYEQYF.

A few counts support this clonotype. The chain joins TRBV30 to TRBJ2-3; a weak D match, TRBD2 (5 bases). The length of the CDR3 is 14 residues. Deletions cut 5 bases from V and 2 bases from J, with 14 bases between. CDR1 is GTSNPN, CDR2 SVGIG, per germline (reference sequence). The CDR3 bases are TGTGCCTGGGCCCGCGGGCTATACACAGATACGCAGTATTTT. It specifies CAWARGLYTDTQYF.

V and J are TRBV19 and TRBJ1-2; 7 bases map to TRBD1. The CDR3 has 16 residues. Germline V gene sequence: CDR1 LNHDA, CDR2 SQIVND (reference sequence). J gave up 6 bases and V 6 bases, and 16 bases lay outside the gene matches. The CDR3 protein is CASSIPQGMVVHGYTF. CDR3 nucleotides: TGTGCCAGTAGCATACCACAGGGGATGGTCGTTCATGGCTACACCTTC.

CDR3 protein: CSATEGITGELFF. The CDR3 DNA reads TGCAGTGCTACGGAAGGGATCACCGGGGAGCTGTTTTTT. The chain links TRBV20-1 to TRBJ2-2, with D unclear. The CDR3 contains 13 residues. Trimming shortened V by 4 bases and J by 4 bases, and 10 bases separated the two germline ends. CDR1 DFQATT and CDR2 SNEGSKA come from the germline V gene (reference sequence).

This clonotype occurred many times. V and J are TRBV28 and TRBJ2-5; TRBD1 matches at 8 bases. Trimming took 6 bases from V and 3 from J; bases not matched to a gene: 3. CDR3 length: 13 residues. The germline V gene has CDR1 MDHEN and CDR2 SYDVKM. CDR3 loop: CASRLQGEETQYF. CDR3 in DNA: TGTGCCAGCAGATTACAGGGGGAAGAGACCCAGTACTTC.

CDR3 nucleotides: TGTGCCAGCAGCCAGCGACCTAGCGGGATGGGTGAGCAGTTCTTC. Amino acid sequence: CASSQRPSGMGEQFF. This chain connects TRBV3-1 to TRBJ2-1; TRBD2 matches 9 bases. The CDR3 spans 15 residues. J gave up 9 bases and V 3 bases, and 9 bases lay outside the gene matches. Germline values: CDR1 LGHDT, CDR2 YNNKEL (reference sequence).

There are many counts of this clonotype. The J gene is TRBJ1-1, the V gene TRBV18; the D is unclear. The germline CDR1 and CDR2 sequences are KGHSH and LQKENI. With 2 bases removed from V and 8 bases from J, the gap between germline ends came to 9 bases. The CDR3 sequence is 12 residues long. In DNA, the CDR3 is TGTGCCAGCTCACCAATTGGCGAGGAAGCTTTCTTT. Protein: CASSPIGEEAFF.